These 8 T cell receptor beta chains came from one sample sequenced in a study of blood T cell repertoires in COVID-19. TCRdb's copy holds only in-frame clones and misses some; the assay was immunoSEQ multiplex PCR. The sample lists 300,000 to 450,000 clones; around 87% were seen once. The sequenced material came from PBMCs or T cells enriched from blood (not recorded which). Source of these receptors: a man aged 25-45 years who had recovered from COVID-19.

This rearrangement joins TRBV5-5 to TRBJ1-4; TRBD1 is a possible D gene (6 bases). This CDR3 region has 15 residues. CDR1 SGHKS and CDR2 YYEKEE come from the germline V gene (reference sequence). V was cut by 3 bases and J by 8 bases, with 17 bases left in between. The CDR3 DNA follows: TGTGCCAGCAGCTCGGAACCACAGGGTAGGGAAAAACTGTTTTTT. The encoded protein is CASSSEPQGREKLFF.

J is TRBJ2-7 and V is TRBV7-2, with 10 positions matching TRBD1. CDR1 is SGHTA, CDR2 FQGNSA, per germline. Germline trimming cut 3 bases from V and 6 bases from J; bases unmatched to any gene: 11. The CDR3 extends over 16 amino acids. CDR3 sequence (DNA): TGTGCCAGCAGCTTCTTGGACAGGGGGAGAGTGGGCGAGCAGTACTTC. Translated: CASSFLDRGRVGEQYF.

This clone was seen a handful of times. The V call is TRBV6-5, the J call TRBJ1-5, with D unresolved. CDR3 length: 13 amino acids. CDR1 and CDR2 (germline): MNHEY, SVGAGI. V was pared by 11 bases and J by 2 bases, with 13 bases between. The CDR3 spells CAVGAGGNQPQHF. CDR3 in DNA: TGTGCCGTCGGCGCGGGTGGCAATCAGCCCCAGCATTTT.

This clone has a handful of counts. The chain has TRBV9 and TRBJ1-5, with TRBD1 as a possible D gene (5 bases). This CDR3 is built from 15 residues. CDR1 is SGDLS, CDR2 YYNGEE, per germline. V shed 0 bases and J shed 0 bases, with 7 bases lying between them. CDR3 protein: CASSVAGDSNQPQHF. For the CDR3, the DNA is TGTGCCAGCAGCGTAGCGGGGGATAGCAATCAGCCCCAGCATTTT.

The rearrangement uses TRBV5-4 and TRBJ2-3; weak D call: TRBD2 (5 bases). From germline, CDR1 is SGHNT and CDR2 YYREEE (reference sequence). The germline V and J ends were trimmed by 1 base and 6 bases, with 12 bases remaining between them. CDR3 length: 14 amino acids. The DNA for the CDR3 is TGTGCCAGCAGCTTGCTAGCAAATGACGATACGCAGTATTTT. Translation gives CASSLLANDDTQYF.

This clone was recorded only once. V gene TRBV5-1 combines with J gene TRBJ2-2, with TRBD2 matching over 11 bases. The ends lost 4 bases at V and 5 bases at J; junction bases unmatched: 10. Per the germline V gene, CDR1 is SGHRS and CDR2 is YFSETQ. The CDR3 contains 17 residues. The CDR3 DNA is TGCGCCAGCAGCACCCACGGACTAGCGGGTGGTACCGGGGAGCTGTTTTTT. Its translation is CASSTHGLAGGTGELFF.

This chain joins TRBV20-1 and TRBJ1-2, with 9 bases identical to TRBD1. Germline values: CDR1 DFQATT, CDR2 SNEGSKA (reference sequence). The CDR3 contains 10 residues. The DNA of the CDR3 is TGCAGCACAGGGGGCCATGGCTACACCTTC. Its protein is CSTGGHGYTF.

The chain joins TRBV29-1 to TRBJ1-2, with a possible D match to TRBD1 (5 bases). The CDR3 runs to 13 residues. V lost 4 bases, J lost 5 bases, and 14 bases lay in between. Germline CDR1 is SQVTM and CDR2 is ANQGSEA. CDR3 sequence: CSVVISAGYGYTF. In nucleotides, the CDR3 is TGCAGCGTTGTAATATCTGCAGGGTATGGCTACACCTTC.